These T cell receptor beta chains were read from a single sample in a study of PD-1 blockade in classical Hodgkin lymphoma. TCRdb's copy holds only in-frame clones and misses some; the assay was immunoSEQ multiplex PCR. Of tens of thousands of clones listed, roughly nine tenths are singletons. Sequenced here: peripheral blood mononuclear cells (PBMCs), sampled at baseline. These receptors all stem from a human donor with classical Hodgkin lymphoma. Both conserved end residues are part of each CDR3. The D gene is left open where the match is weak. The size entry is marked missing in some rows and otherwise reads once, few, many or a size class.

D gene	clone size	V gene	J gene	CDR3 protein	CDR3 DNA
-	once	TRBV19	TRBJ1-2	CASSIRGLSYGYTF	TGTGCCAGTAGTATTAGGGGTCTCTCCTATGGCTACACCTTC
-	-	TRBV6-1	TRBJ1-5	CASSEADGQISPQHF	TGTGCCAGCAGTGAAGCGGACGGACAAATCTCTCCCCAGCATTTT
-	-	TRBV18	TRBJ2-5	CASSPDATQYF	TGTGCCAGCTCACCAGACGCGACCCAGTACTTC
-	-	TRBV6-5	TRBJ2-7	CASSDSGPWYF	TGTGCCAGCAGTGACTCCGGCCCTTGGTACTTC
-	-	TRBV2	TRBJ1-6	CASSEALGGYSPLHF	TGTGCCAGCAGTGAAGCCCTAGGGGGGTACTCACCCCTCCACTTT
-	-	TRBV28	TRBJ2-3	CASSLVSLQPSTDTQYF	TGTGCCAGCAGTTTAGTCTCTCTTCAACCTAGCACAGATACGCAGTATTTT
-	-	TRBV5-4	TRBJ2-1	CATGANNEQFF	TGTGCAACCGGAGCTAACAATGAGCAGTTCTTC
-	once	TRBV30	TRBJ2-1	CAWSVEIPSDYNEQFF	TGTGCCTGGAGTGTCGAGATCCCTAGCGACTACAATGAGCAGTTCTTC
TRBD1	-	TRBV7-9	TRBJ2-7	CASSRDRVYEQYF	TGTGCCAGCAGCCGGGACAGGGTCTACGAGCAGTACTTC
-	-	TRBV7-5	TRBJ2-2	CARSLGQPSSRSTGELFF	TGTGCCAGAAGCTTAGGGCAGCCTAGTAGTCGAAGCACCGGGGAGCTGTTTTTT